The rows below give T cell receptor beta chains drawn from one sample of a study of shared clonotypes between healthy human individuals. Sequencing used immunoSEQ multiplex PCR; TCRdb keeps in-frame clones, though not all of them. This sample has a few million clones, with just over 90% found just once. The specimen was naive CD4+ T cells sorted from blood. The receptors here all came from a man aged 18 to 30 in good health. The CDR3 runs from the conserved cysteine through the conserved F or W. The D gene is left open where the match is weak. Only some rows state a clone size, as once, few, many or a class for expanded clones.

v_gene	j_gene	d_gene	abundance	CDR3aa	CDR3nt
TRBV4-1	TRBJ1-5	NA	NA	CASSQAPNFSNQPQHF	TGCGCCAGCAGCCAAGCGCCTAACTTTAGCAATCAGCCCCAGCATTTT
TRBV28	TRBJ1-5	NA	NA	CASSLRLGESQPQHF	TGTGCCAGCAGTTTAAGGCTCGGGGAAAGTCAGCCCCAGCATTTT
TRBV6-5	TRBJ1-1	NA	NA	CASSYRTEAFF	TGTGCCAGCAGTTACAGGACTGAAGCTTTCTTT
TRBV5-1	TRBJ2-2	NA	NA	CASSLAPTANTGELFF	TGCGCCAGCAGCTTGGCCCCGACAGCGAACACCGGGGAGCTGTTTTTT
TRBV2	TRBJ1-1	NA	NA	CASPSGVRNTEAFF	TGTGCCAGCCCCTCGGGGGTGCGGAACACTGAAGCTTTCTTT
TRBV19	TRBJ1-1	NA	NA	CASTPVLRKTTEAFF	TGTGCCAGTACCCCGGTGCTGAGAAAAACCACTGAAGCTTTCTTT
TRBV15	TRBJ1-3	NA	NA	CATSRMDSSGNTIYF	TGTGCCACCAGCAGGATGGACAGCTCTGGAAACACCATATATTTT
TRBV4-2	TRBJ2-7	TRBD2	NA	CASSSPTSGVYEQYF	TGTGCCAGCAGCTCGCCCACTAGCGGTGTGTACGAGCAGTACTTC
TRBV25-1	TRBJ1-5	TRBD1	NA	CASRETGEGQPQHF	TGTGCCAGCAGAGAGACAGGGGAAGGCCAGCCCCAGCATTTT
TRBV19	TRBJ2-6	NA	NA	CASSIWTTGANVLTF	TGTGCCAGTAGTATTTGGACGACCGGGGCCAACGTCCTGACTTTC
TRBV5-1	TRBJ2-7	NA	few	CASSLVSKATFYEQYF	TGCGCCAGCAGCTTGGTTAGCAAAGCCACTTTCTACGAGCAGTACTTC
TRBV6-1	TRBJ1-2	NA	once	CASSEAWRYNTF	TGTGCCAGCAGTGAAGCGTGGCGGTATAACACCTTC
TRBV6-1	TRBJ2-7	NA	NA	CASRLAGATYEQYF	TGTGCCAGCCGGCTAGCCGGAGCAACCTACGAGCAGTACTTC
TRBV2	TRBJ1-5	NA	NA	CASSRWGSNQPQHF	TGTGCCAGCAGTCGATGGGGGAGCAATCAGCCCCAGCATTTT
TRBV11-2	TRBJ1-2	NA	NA	CASTPAGQGGPYGYTF	TGTGCCAGCACCCCAGCGGGTCAGGGAGGACCCTATGGCTACACCTTC
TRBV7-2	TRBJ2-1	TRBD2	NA	CASSPFSGSRNEQFF	TGTGCCAGCAGCCCCTTCAGCGGGAGTAGGAATGAGCAGTTCTTC
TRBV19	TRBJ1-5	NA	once	CASSIDLYRVSNQPQHF	TGTGCCAGTAGTATAGACCTATACAGGGTAAGCAATCAGCCCCAGCATTTT
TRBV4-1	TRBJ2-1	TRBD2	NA	CASSQDGGGAYNEQFF	TGCGCCAGCAGCCAAGACGGCGGGGGAGCCTACAATGAGCAGTTCTTC
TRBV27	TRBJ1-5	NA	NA	CASSLWQGNQPQHF	TGTGCCAGCAGTTTGTGGCAGGGCAATCAGCCCCAGCATTTT
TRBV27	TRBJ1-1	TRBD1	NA	CASSTRTGRNTEAFF	TGTGCCAGCAGTACCAGGACAGGGCGGAACACTGAAGCTTTCTTT
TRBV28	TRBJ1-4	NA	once	CASSLRGANEKLFF	TGTGCCAGCAGTTTACGGGGGGCTAATGAAAAACTGTTTTTT
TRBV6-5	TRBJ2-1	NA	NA	CASRTDREGYEQFF	TGTGCCAGCAGAACAGACAGGGAGGGTTATGAGCAGTTCTTC
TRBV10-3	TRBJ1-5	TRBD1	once	CATGGGTQPQHF	TGTGCCACAGGGGGGGGGACTCAGCCCCAGCATTTT
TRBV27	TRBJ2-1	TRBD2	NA	CASSPRREGSNEQFF	TGTGCCAGCAGCCCCAGGCGGGAGGGCTCAAATGAGCAGTTCTTC
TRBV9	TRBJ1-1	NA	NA	CASSVSGRGANTEAFF	TGTGCCAGCAGCGTATCGGGTCGGGGGGCAAACACTGAAGCTTTCTTT
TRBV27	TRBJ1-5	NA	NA	CASSTGTSNQPQHF	TGTGCCAGCAGTACCGGTACTAGCAATCAGCCCCAGCATTTT
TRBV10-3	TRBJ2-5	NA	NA	CAISENGETQYF	TGTGCCATCAGTGAGAATGGAGAGACCCAGTACTTC
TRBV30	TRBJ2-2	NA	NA	CAWSEGPVLTGELFF	TGTGCCTGGAGTGAGGGCCCAGTCCTCACCGGGGAGCTGTTTTTT
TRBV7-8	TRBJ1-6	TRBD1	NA	CASSPGQVSNSPLHF	TGTGCCAGCAGCCCGGGACAGGTCTCTAATTCACCCCTCCACTTT
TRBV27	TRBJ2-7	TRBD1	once	CASSLGGQGFREQYF	TGTGCCAGCAGTTTAGGGGGACAGGGGTTTCGCGAGCAGTACTTC
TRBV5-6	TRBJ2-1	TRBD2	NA	CASSTGLATYNEQFF	TGTGCCAGCAGCACGGGACTAGCCACCTACAATGAGCAGTTCTTC
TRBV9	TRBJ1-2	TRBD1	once	CASSVGLSGQGYGYTF	TGTGCCAGCAGCGTAGGGTTGTCGGGACAGGGGTATGGCTACACCTTC
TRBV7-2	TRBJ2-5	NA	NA	CASSPRWWGRETQYF	TGTGCCAGCAGCCCGCGATGGTGGGGGAGGGAGACCCAGTACTTC
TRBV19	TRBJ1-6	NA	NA	CASSITGINSPLHF	TGTGCCAGTAGTATAACAGGGATAAATTCACCCCTCCACTTT
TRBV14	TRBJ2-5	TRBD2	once	CASSHSGPGSAQYF	TGTGCCAGCAGCCATAGCGGGCCAGGGTCGGCCCAGTACTTC